Presented here are 22 T cell receptor beta chains from one specimen sequenced in a study of read filtering for tumor transcriptome and immune sequencing. Molecular barcoded adaptors covering alpha/delta and beta/gamma chains were used on 400 to 450 ng RNA. TCRdb ran MiXCR on the reads and lists one entry per CDR3 protein. The sample lists almost 40,000 distinct CDR3 sequences; approximately 14% were seen once. The sequencing input was a population of CD138-negative cells sorted from bone marrow. The receptor source for this set is a donor over 35 with multiple myeloma.

In its sample, this clonotype was seen many times. The rearrangement uses TRBV28 and TRBJ2-1; 10 nucleotides match TRBD1. J lost 2 bases, V lost 6 bases, and 7 bases had no gene match. There are 16 residues in the CDR3. Germline-derived CDR1 and CDR2 are MDHEN and SYDVKM. The CDR3: CASRSAGTGAYNEQFF. The CDR3 coding sequence is TGTGCCAGCAGATCAGCCGGGACAGGGGCCTACAATGAGCAGTTCTTC.

Regarding this clonotype: One junction end does not reproduce the germline sequence, and a read error may be involved. The chain combines TRBV12-3 or TRBV12-4 with TRBJ2-1; 7 positions agree with TRBD1. The CDR3 contains 15 residues. For the CDR3, the DNA is TGTGCCAGCAGTCTAGCAGGACAGGCCGGCGATGAGCAGTTCTTC. Protein: CASSLAGQAGDEQFF.

This clonotype came up many times. The genes are TRBV7-8 and TRBJ1-1, with a possible D match to TRBD1 (5 bases). Germline-derived CDR1 and CDR2 are SGHVS and FQNEAQ. The V gene lost 1 base and the J gene lost 1 base, with 7 bases spanning the gap. The CDR3 length is 14 residues. The CDR3 DNA reads TGTGCCAGCAGCTTAGGGGGCTGGAACACTGAAGCTTTCTTT. The encoded protein is CASSLGGWNTEAFF. Full variable domain (rest looked up from reference TRBV7-8 and TRBJ1-1): GAGVSQSPRYKVAKRGQDVALRCDPISGHVSLFWYQQALGQGPEFLTYFQNEAQLDKSGLPSDRFFAERPEGSVSTLKIQRTQQEDSAVYLCASSLGGWNTEAFFGQGTRLTVV.

As for this clonotype: A read error is possible here, since a much larger clone lies one base away. V usage is TRBV4-2 and J usage is TRBJ1-5; unclear D gene. This CDR3 contains 15 residues. The V gene's germline CDR1 is LGHNA and CDR2 YNFKEQ. This CDR3 is CASSSGAPSNRPQHF. In nucleotides, the CDR3 is TGTGCCAGCAGCTCCGGCGCTCCTAGCAATCGGCCCCAGCATTTT.

This clonotype was observed many times. Sequence at one end of the junction differs from germline and may be a read error. The gene calls are TRBV4-2 and TRBJ1-6, with D unresolved. Germline V CDR1 and CDR2: LGHNA, YNFKEQ. The CDR3 loop spans 15 amino acids. Here the CDR3 DNA reads TGCGCCAGCAGCCAAGTTTTACAGAGTAATTCACCCCTCCACTTT. Translation: CASSQVLQSNSPLHF.

This clonotype was observed many times. A much bigger clone sits one base away, suggesting this may be a read error. The gene calls are TRBV5-1 and TRBJ2-1, with D tentatively TRBD2 (6 bases). In germline, CDR1 is SGHRS, CDR2 YFSETQ. The CDR3 contains 15 residues. V lost 4 bases and J lost 10, with 21 bases in between. The CDR3 DNA sequence: TGCGCCAGCAGCCCGGGACTGGTGATCGCGGGGGAGCAGTTCTTC. Amino acid sequence: CASSPGLVIAGEQFF.

Turning to this clonotype: A far larger clone lies a single base away; this is likely a read error. This chain joins TRBV5-1 and TRBJ1-6; D is uncertain. This CDR3 spans 12 amino acids. The germline V gene has CDR1 SGHRS and CDR2 YFSETQ. The CDR3 region is CASSFEGSEALF. CDR3 coding DNA: TGCGCCAGCAGCTTCGAGGGCTCTGAAGCTCTCTTT.

Points on this clonotype: With a much larger clone just one base away, this may be a read error. This chain connects TRBV19 to TRBJ1-5; TRBD1 might be the D (5 bases). Germline CDR1 and CDR2: LNHDA and SQIVND (reference sequence). The CDR3 runs 16 residues. Between the trimmed V and J ends, which lost 2 bases and 2 bases, there was a span of 13 bases. CDR3 sequence (DNA): TGTGCCAGTAGTATAACGGGCAGGGCTGGCAATCAGCCCCAGCATTTT. Its protein product is CASSITGRAGNQPQHF.

A remark on this clonotype: A much larger clone is a single base away; this may be a read error. The chain is built from TRBV5-1 and TRBJ2-3; TRBD1 matches 8 bases. The CDR3 length is 14 residues. Germline CDR1 is SGHRS and CDR2 is YFSETQ. The CDR3 nucleotides read TGCGCCAGCAGCTTCCAGGGGGCAGGGGATACGCAGTGTTTT. Amino acid sequence: CASSFQGAGDTQCF.

This clonotype was counted many times. The chain links TRBV7-2 to TRBJ2-5, with a weak D call TRBD1 (6 bases). Germline V lookup: CDR1 SGHTA, CDR2 FQGNSA. The CDR3 runs 13 residues. Deletions cut 3 bases from V and 4 bases from J, with 9 bases between. Here the CDR3 DNA reads TGTGCCAGCAGCTTTATAGGGGGAGAGACCCAGTACTTC. As protein: CASSFIGGETQYF.

This clonotype was recorded many times. The V gene is TRBV29-1, the J gene TRBJ1-2, with D tentatively TRBD1 (5 bases). Trimming removed 7 bases from V and 3 bases from J, with 18 bases in between. Germline values: CDR1 SQVTM, CDR2 ANQGSEA. The CDR3 loop spans 14 amino acids. CDR3 loop: CSAETTGRDYGYTF. The DNA of the CDR3 is TGCAGCGCCGAAACCACCGGCAGGGACTATGGCTACACCTTC.

In its sample, this clonotype was seen a few times. V usage is TRBV7-2 and J usage is TRBJ1-2, with D possibly matching TRBD1 (5 bases). The V and J ends lost 5 bases and 4 bases respectively, with 17 bases between them. In germline, CDR1 is SGHTA, CDR2 FQGNSA. CDR3 length: 15 residues. CDR3 sequence: CASSTSGTPAYGYTF. CDR3 DNA sequence: TGTGCCAGCAGCACATCCGGGACGCCGGCCTATGGCTACACCTTC. The whole variable domain, filled in from reference TRBV7-2 and TRBJ1-2, reads GAGVSQSPSNKVTEKGKDVELRCDPISGHTALYWYRQSLGQGLEFLIYFQGNSAPDKSGLPSDRFSAERTGGSVSTLTIQRTQQEDSAVYLCASSTSGTPAYGYTFGSGTRLTVV.

The genes are TRBV28 and TRBJ2-5; D remains unclear. The length of the CDR3 is 17 residues. The ends were cut back, 6 bases at V and 3 bases at J, with 23 bases in the middle. Germline CDR1 reads MDHEN; CDR2 reads SYDVKM. In DNA form, the CDR3 reads TGTGCCAGCAGGCGCCGGACCATCCTTCCCGCGGAAGAGACCCAGTACTTC. This encodes CASRRRTILPAEETQYF.

This clonotype was recorded a few times. The V call is TRBV7-6, the J call TRBJ2-5; the D call may be TRBD1 or TRBD2 (5 bases each). The ends were cut back, 5 bases at V and 1 base at J, with 8 bases in the middle. Germline-derived CDR1 and CDR2 are SGHVS and FNYEAQ. The CDR3 runs to 13 residues. The CDR3 sequence: CASSPGTQETQYF. The CDR3 coding sequence is TGTGCCAGCAGCCCCGGGACCCAAGAGACCCAGTACTTC.

There are many counts of this clonotype. This chain joins TRBV7-3 and TRBJ2-1; D possibly uses TRBD1 or TRBD2 (5 bases each). From germline, CDR1 is SGHTA and CDR2 FQGTGA. This CDR3 contains 12 residues. Trimming removed 5 bases from V and 11 bases from J, with 13 bases in between. The CDR3 region is CASSPALGQQFF. The DNA of the CDR3 is TGTGCCAGCAGCCCGGCACTGGGACAGCAGTTCTTC.

For this clonotype: Germline is not matched at one junction end, which may reflect a read error. This chain uses TRBV12-3 or TRBV12-4 with TRBJ1-1; D may be TRBD1 (6 bases). The CDR3 has 14 amino acids. CDR3 residues: CASSFAGANTEAYF. The DNA for the CDR3 is TGTGCCAGCAGTTTTGCAGGGGCGAACACTGAAGCTTACTTT.

Ten or more counts support this clonotype. This rearrangement joins TRBV28 to TRBJ2-7; TRBD1 is a possible D gene (6 bases). CDR1 MDHEN and CDR2 SYDVKM come from the germline V gene. This CDR3 is built from 13 residues. The V end lost 5 bases, the J end lost 4 bases, and 12 bases lay between the germline ends. The CDR3, as DNA: TGTGCCAGCAGTCGCGGACAGTCATACGAGCAGTACTTC. Amino acids: CASSRGQSYEQYF. Looking up the rest from reference TRBV28 and TRBJ2-7 gives the full variable domain: DVKVTQSSRYLVKRTGEKVFLECVQDMDHENMFWYRQDPGLGLRLIYFSYDVKMKEKGDIPEGYSVSREKKERFSLILESASTNQTSMYLCASSRGQSYEQYFGPGTRLTVT.

This clonotype was seen a handful of times. A read error may produce the germline difference seen at one junction end. V usage is TRBV3-1 and J usage is TRBJ2-5; D unresolved. This CDR3 comprises 13 residues. Germline V CDR1 and CDR2: LGHDT, YNNKEL (reference sequence). The CDR3 DNA reads as TGTGCTAGCACCGCCTCTGCTCAAGAGACCCAGTACTTC. Encoded protein: CASTASAQETQYF.

This clonotype was counted ten times or more. The chain links TRBV7-2 to TRBJ2-5; the D call may be TRBD1 or TRBD2 (6 bases each). This CDR3 spans 14 amino acids. The germline V gene has CDR1 SGHTA and CDR2 FQGNSA. The V end was cut by 1 base, the J end by 5 bases, with 11 bases between. The CDR3 loop is CASSLGGAEETQYF. The CDR3 DNA follows: TGTGCCAGCAGCTTAGGGGGGGCCGAGGAGACCCAGTACTTC.

The chain carries TRBV5-1 and TRBJ2-2; the D call may be TRBD1 or TRBD2 (5 bases each). With 4 bases removed from V and 3 bases from J, the gap between germline ends came to 10 bases. This CDR3 region has 14 residues. The germline CDR1 and CDR2 sequences are SGHRS and YFSETQ. The CDR3 is CASSGGRYTGELFF. As DNA, the CDR3 is TGCGCCAGCAGCGGGGGACGGTACACCGGGGAGCTGTTTTTT.

This clonotype was detected many times. The V call is TRBV5-1, the J call TRBJ1-1; D unresolved. Germline values: CDR1 SGHRS, CDR2 YFSETQ. Trimming left V 2 bases short and J 0 bases short, with 8 bases between. The CDR3 loop spans 14 amino acids. CDR3 loop: CASSLLSMNTEAFF. In nucleotides, the CDR3 is TGCGCCAGCAGCTTACTTTCCATGAACACTGAAGCTTTCTTT.

This clonotype was counted ten times or more. The chain has TRBV20-1 and TRBJ1-1; D uncertain. Germline loops: CDR1 DFQATT, CDR2 SNEGSKA (reference sequence). V dropped 6 bases and J dropped 1 base, with 6 bases sitting between them. CDR3 length: 11 amino acids. CDR3: CSADKNTEAFF. In DNA form, the CDR3 reads TGCAGTGCCGACAAGAACACTGAAGCTTTCTTT.